These T cell receptor beta chains were read from a single sample in a study of patients and donors after allogeneic stem cell transplantation. TCRdb analysed the RT-PCR reads with MiXCR anew, one entry per CDR3 protein. The table records 70,000 or so distinct CDR3 sequences, around 27% of them present only once. What was sequenced was blood, either unsorted or a sorted T cell fraction (not recorded which). The receptors originated from a human donor who was either an allogeneic HSCT recipient or a stem cell or donor lymphocyte infusion donor (not recorded which). It is not recorded whose cells these are; they may come from a transplant donor. The CDR3 runs from the conserved cysteine through the conserved F or W. A D gene is named only where the DNA matches it firmly. A clone size is listed for some rows: how often the clone was seen (once, few, many), or a class if it is expanded.

d_call j_call v_call clone_size cdr3_aa cdr3_nt
NA TRBJ2-7 TRBV9 few CASSVAGASYEQYF TGTGCCAGCAGCGTAGCCGGGGCGTCCTACGAGCAGTACTTC
NA TRBJ2-7 TRBV5-1 NA CASSLLAPHEQYF TGCGCCAGCAGCTTGTTGGCCCCCCACGAGCAGTACTTC
TRBD1 TRBJ1-2 TRBV2 few CASSEAGQPYGYTF TGTGCCAGCAGTGAAGCGGGACAGCCCTATGGCTACACCTTC
NA TRBJ1-1 TRBV9 few CASSVTAGDTEAFF TGTGCCAGCAGCGTAACGGCAGGAGACACTGAAGCTTTCTTT
TRBD1 TRBJ1-5 TRBV5-1 few CASSWGQGGNQPQHF TGCGCCAGCAGCTGGGGACAGGGCGGCAATCAGCCCCAGCATTTT
NA TRBJ1-2 TRBV7-9 NA CASSKPGDGGYTF TGTGCCAGCAGCAAACCAGGGGATGGAGGCTACACCTTC
NA TRBJ2-1 TRBV10-2 NA CASEAGLRYEQFF TGCGCCAGCGAGGCAGGGTTACGATATGAGCAGTTCTTC
NA TRBJ2-7 TRBV29-1 NA CSGRDSTNEQYF TGCAGCGGAAGGGACTCCACGAACGAGCAGTACTTC
TRBD2 TRBJ2-3 TRBV5-1 NA CASSRRGAGTDTQYF TGCGCCAGCAGCCGGCGGGGGGCTGGCACAGATACGCAGTATTTT
NA TRBJ2-7 TRBV5-1 NA CASSLYPPLGEQYF TGCGCCAGCAGCTTGTACCCTCCACTGGGCGAGCAGTACTTC
TRBD2 TRBJ2-3 TRBV20-1 NA CSAMRALAGGGSDTQYF TGCAGTGCTATGAGGGCACTAGCGGGAGGAGGTTCAGATACGCAGTATTTT
TRBD1 TRBJ2-5 TRBV3-1 few CASSQGQGETQYF TGTGCCAGCAGCCAAGGACAGGGGGAGACCCAGTACTTC
TRBD2 TRBJ2-3 TRBV20-1 few CSARDIRTSGPTDTQYF TGCAGTGCTAGAGATATAAGGACTAGCGGGCCCACAGATACGCAGTATTTT
NA TRBJ2-3 TRBV7-2 once CASSTYTDTQYF TGTGCCAGCAGCACCTACACAGATACGCAGTATTTT
NA TRBJ1-1 TRBV2 NA CASSELGVDTEAFF TGTGCCAGCAGTGAACTAGGGGTCGACACTGAAGCTTTCTTT
NA TRBJ1-1 TRBV19 few CASSIERSRTEAFF TGTGCCAGTAGTATAGAGAGGTCGCGGACTGAAGCTTTCTTT
NA TRBJ1-1 TRBV5-1 NA CASSLGLPERTEAFF TGCGCCAGCAGCTTGGGTCTCCCGGAGCGCACTGAAGCTTTCTTT
NA TRBJ1-1 TRBV5-1 NA CASSLALPGPEAFF TGCGCCAGCAGCTTGGCCTTGCCGGGCCCTGAAGCTTTCTTT
TRBD1 TRBJ1-4 TRBV20-1 few CSATQGATTNEKLFF TGCAGTGCTACTCAGGGGGCCACAACTAATGAAAAACTGTTTTTT